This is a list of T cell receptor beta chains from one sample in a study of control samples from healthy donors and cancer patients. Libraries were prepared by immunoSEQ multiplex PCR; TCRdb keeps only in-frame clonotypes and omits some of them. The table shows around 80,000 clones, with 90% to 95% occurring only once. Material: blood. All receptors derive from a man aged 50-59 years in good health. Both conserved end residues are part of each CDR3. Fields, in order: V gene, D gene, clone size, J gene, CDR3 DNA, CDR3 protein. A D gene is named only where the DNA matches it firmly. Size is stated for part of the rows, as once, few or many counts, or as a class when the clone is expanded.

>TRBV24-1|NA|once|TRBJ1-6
TGTGCCACGCAGGCCCTCTATAATTCACCCCTCCACTTT
CATQALYNSPLHF
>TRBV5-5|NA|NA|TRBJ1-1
TGTGCCAGCACCCCTGAGGGGTACAGGCTGAACACTGAAGCTTTCTTT
CASTPEGYRLNTEAFF
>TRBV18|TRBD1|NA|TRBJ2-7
TGTGCCAGCTCACCCTCGGACAGGGGTCCCTACGAGCAGTACTTC
CASSPSDRGPYEQYF
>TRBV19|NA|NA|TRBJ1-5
TGTGCCAGTAGTCTCCCGGGACGGTTCAGCAATCAGCCCCAGCATTTT
CASSLPGRFSNQPQHF
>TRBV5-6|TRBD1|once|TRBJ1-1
TGTGCCAGCAGCTTGAGGGGGCCGCGGTCTGAAGCTTTCTTT
CASSLRGPRSEAFF
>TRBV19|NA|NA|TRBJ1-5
TGTGCCAGTACAGAGGGGGGCAATCAGCCCCAGCATTTT
CASTEGGNQPQHF
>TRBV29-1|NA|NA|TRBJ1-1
TGCAGCTCCAGAGAGGGCATGAACACTGAAGCTTTCTTT
CSSREGMNTEAFF
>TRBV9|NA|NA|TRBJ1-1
TGTGCCAGCAGCGTAGTGGGCAGGGGTAACACTGAAGCTTTCTTT
CASSVVGRGNTEAFF
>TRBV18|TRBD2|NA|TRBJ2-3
TGTGCCAGCTCATTGGGACTAGCGGGGGGCACAGATACGCAGTATTTT
CASSLGLAGGTDTQYF
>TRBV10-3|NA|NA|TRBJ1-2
TGTGCCATCAGGAGTCCAGGGGAGACGGGCTACACCTTC
CAIRSPGETGYTF
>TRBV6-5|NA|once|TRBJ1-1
TGTGCCAGCAGAACTTTGTTGGGGAACACTGAAGCTTTCTTT
CASRTLLGNTEAFF
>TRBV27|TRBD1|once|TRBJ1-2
TGTGCCAGCTCGCCGCGGACAGGTGCTAAAGGCTACACCTTC
CASSPRTGAKGYTF
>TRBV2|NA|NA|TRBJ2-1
TGTGCCAGCAGTGATCACGGGGATGAGCAGTTCTTC
CASSDHGDEQFF
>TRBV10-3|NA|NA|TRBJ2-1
TGTGCCACCCAGGTCGGGCTAGATGGAGAGCAGTTCTTC
CATQVGLDGEQFF
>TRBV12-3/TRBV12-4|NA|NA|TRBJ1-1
TGTGCCAGCAGATCCTCAGGGGCCACTGAAGCTTTCTTT
CASRSSGATEAFF
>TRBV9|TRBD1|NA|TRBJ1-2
TGTGCCAGCAGCTCCCAGGGGGCTGGCGTTGATGGCTACACCTTC
CASSSQGAGVDGYTF
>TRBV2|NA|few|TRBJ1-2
TGTGCCAGCCCCGCTTCGGGGGAGGGCTATGGCTACACCTTC
CASPASGEGYGYTF
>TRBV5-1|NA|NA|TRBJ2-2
TGCGCCAGCAGCTGGAGGGACTTTAACACCGGGGAGCTGTTTTTT
CASSWRDFNTGELFF
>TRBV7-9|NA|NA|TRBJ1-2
TGTGCCAGCAGCTTAGGAGCGACCTATGGCTACACCTTC
CASSLGATYGYTF
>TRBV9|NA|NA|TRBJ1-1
TGTGCCAGCAATAGGGAAGAGAACACTGAAGCTTTCTTT
CASNREENTEAFF
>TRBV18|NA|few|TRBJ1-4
TGTGCCAGCTCACCGGTAAATAATGAAAAACTGTTTTTT
CASSPVNNEKLFF
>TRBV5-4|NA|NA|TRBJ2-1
TGTGCCAGCAGCTTGAGGCAGGGCAGGAATGAGCAGTTCTTC
CASSLRQGRNEQFF
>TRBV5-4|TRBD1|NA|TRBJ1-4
TGTGCCAGCAGCTTGGCGGGACAGATTAATGAAAAACTGTTTTTT
CASSLAGQINEKLFF
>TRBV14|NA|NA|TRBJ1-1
TGTGCCAGCAGCCACAGTCTTGACACTGAAGCTTTCTTT
CASSHSLDTEAFF
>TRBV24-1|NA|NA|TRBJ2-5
TGTGCCACCAGTGATGCGGGACCCTCCTTAGAGACCCAGTACTTC
CATSDAGPSLETQYF
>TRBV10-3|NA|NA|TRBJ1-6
TGTGCCATCAGTGAGACGACCGGGTCCACCCTCCACTTT
CAISETTGSTLHF
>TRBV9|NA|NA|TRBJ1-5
TGTGCCAGCAGCGTGACAGATCATAGCAATCAGCCCCAGCATTTT
CASSVTDHSNQPQHF
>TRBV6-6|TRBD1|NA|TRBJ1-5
TGTGCCAGCACACAGGGGGCCGGGGGTCAGCCCCAGCATTTT
CASTQGAGGQPQHF
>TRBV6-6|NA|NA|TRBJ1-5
TGTGCCAGCAGACCACATCAGGGAAATCAGCCCCAGCATTTT
CASRPHQGNQPQHF
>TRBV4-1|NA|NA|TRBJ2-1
TGCGCCAGCAGCCAGCCCGGGGGGAGGACAGGGAGCAATGAGCAGTTCTTC
CASSQPGGRTGSNEQFF
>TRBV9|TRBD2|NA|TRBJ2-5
TGTGCCAGCAGCGTCCTAGCGGGAGGGGAGACCCAGTACTTC
CASSVLAGGETQYF
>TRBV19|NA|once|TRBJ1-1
TGTGCCAGTAGTACACAGGTAGGAAACACTGAAGCTTTCTTT
CASSTQVGNTEAFF
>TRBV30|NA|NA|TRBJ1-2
TGTGCCTGGAGTGTTTCTCGGGCGGGCTATGGCTACACCTTC
CAWSVSRAGYGYTF
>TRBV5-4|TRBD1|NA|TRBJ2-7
TGTGCCAGCAGCTTGCAGGGGGCGGACGAGCAGTACTTC
CASSLQGADEQYF
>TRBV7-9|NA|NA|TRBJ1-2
TGTGCCAGCAGCTTAGAGGGTCTCTCCTACACCTTC
CASSLEGLSYTF
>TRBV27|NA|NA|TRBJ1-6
TGTGCCAGCAGTTGGGGGCGTCTGGATTCACCCCTCCACTTT
CASSWGRLDSPLHF
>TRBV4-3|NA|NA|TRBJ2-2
TGCGCCAGCAGCCAAGATCAGGGGATCGGGGAGCTGTTTTTT
CASSQDQGIGELFF
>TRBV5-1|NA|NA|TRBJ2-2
TGCGCCAGCAGCCTGGGACATGTGAACACCGGGGAGCTGTTTTTT
CASSLGHVNTGELFF
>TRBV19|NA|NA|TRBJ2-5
TGTGCCAGCTCCCAAGGGCGGGATAAAGAGACCCAGTACTTC
CASSQGRDKETQYF
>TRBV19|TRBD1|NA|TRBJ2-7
TGTGCCAGGCCGACCGACTTCCGGGACAGGGCGTACGAGCAGTACTTC
CARPTDFRDRAYEQYF
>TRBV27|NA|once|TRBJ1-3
TGTGCCAGCCGCCCGCGCGGCGCTGGAAACACCATATATTTT
CASRPRGAGNTIYF
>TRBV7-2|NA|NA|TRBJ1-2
TGTGCCAGCAGTTCGGCAGTGATCTATGGCTACACCTTC
CASSSAVIYGYTF
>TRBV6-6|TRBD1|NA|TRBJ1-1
TGTGCCAGCAGTATATTCGGGACAGGCAACACTGAAGCTTTCTTT
CASSIFGTGNTEAFF
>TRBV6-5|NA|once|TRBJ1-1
NA
CASSSSGGGGVAFF
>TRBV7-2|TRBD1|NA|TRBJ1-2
TGTGCCAGCAGCTCCTGGCCCAGGGGGGACTATGGCTACACCTTC
CASSSWPRGDYGYTF
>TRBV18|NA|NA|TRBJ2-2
TGTGCCAGCTCACCACCGGGACTTCTCACCGGGGAGCTGTTTTTT
CASSPPGLLTGELFF
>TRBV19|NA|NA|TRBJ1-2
TGTGCCAGTAGTATAGAGGCGCGGCATGGCTACACCTTC
CASSIEARHGYTF
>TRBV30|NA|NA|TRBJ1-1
TGTGCCTGGAGTGTTGGACCCACAGTCGAAGCTTTCTTT
CAWSVGPTVEAFF
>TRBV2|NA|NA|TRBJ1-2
TGTGCCAGCGGCGACGGACTGGGCTACACCTTC
CASGDGLGYTF